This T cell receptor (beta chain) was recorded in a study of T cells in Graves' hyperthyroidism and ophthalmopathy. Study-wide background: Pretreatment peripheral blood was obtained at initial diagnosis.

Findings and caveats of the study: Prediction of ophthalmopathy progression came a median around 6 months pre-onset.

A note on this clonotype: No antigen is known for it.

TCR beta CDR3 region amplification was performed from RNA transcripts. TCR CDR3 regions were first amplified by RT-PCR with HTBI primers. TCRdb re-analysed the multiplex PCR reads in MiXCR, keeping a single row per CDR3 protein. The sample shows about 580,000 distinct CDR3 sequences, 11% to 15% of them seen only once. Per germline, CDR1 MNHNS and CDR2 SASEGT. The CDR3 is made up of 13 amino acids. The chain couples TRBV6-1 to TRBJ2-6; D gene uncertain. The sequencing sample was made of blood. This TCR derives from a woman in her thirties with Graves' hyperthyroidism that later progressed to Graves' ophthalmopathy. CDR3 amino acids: CATGEGGANVLTF. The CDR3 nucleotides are TGTGCTACCGGCGAAGGAGGGGCCAACGTCCTGACTTTC.